This T cell receptor beta chain derives from a study of identical twins. This clonotype was counted a few times. The antigen is not known. cDNA carried unique molecular identifiers, and a universal primer site was added by template switching. TCRdb redid the calling of the 5' RACE reads with MiXCR, one entry per CDR3 protein. The sample contains approximately 590,000 distinct CDR3 sequences, over 8.5% of which appear only once. With no exceptions, donors were healthy Caucasians. Study results and caveats: The models gave estimates that fell short of the out-of-frame TCR alpha sharing seen in monozygotic twins.

CDR3 length equals 15 residues. J lost 7 bases, V lost 5 bases, and 10 bases had no gene match. Germline V lookup: CDR1 SGHAT, CDR2 FQNNGV. This same sample was also taken into another study, of yellow fever vaccine responses in identical twins. That report notes: On the reported evidence, twins' vaccine T cell responses seemed partly convergent and partly personalized.

The receptor was derived from a woman in her late teens or twenties in good health. The chain links TRBV11-2 to TRBJ2-1; 8 bases fit TRBD2. Specimen: PBMCs. The CDR3 sequence is CASSTGTSAENEQFF. CDR3 nucleotides: TGTGCCAGCAGCACCGGGACTAGTGCGGAGAATGAGCAGTTCTTC. Supplemented by reference TRBV11-2 and TRBJ2-1, the full variable domain reads EAGVAQSPRYKIIEKRQSVAFWCNPISGHATLYWYQQILGQGPKLLIQFQNNGVVDDSQLPKDRFSAERLKGVDSTLKIQPAKLEDSAVYLCASSTGTSAENEQFFGPGTRLTVL.